The 23 T cell receptor beta chains presented below share a single source sample, sequenced in a study of early T cells in non-severe SARS-CoV-2 infection. TCRdb used MiXCR to reprocess the 5' RACE reads, holding one entry per CDR3 protein. The repertoire holds approximately 71,000 distinct CDR3 sequences, with approximately 10% as singletons. Sequenced material: whole blood. These receptor sequences come from an adult who was a healthcare worker with PCR-confirmed SARS-CoV-2 infection or an uninfected control (not recorded which).

This sequence joins TRBV28 and TRBJ1-3, with 7 nucleotides matching TRBD1. The ends lost 2 bases at V and 2 bases at J; junction bases unmatched: 3. The length of the CDR3 is 15 residues. CDR1 is MDHEN, CDR2 SYDVKM, per germline. CDR3 coding DNA: TGTGCCAGCAGTTTAACCGGGACAGCTGGAAACACCATATATTTT. Translation gives CASSLTGTAGNTIYF.

This clonotype appeared many times. This chain uses TRBV12-3 or TRBV12-4 with TRBJ2-2; perhaps TRBD1 as D (6 bases). The CDR3 is 16 residues long. The V gene lost 5 bases and the J gene lost 4 bases, with 17 bases spanning the gap. The CDR3 spells CASSPPQGGITGELFF. The CDR3 nucleotides are TGTGCCAGCAGTCCACCACAAGGGGGAATCACCGGGGAGCTGTTTTTT.

This clonotype was found many times. The V and J genes are TRBV7-8 and TRBJ1-1; 7 bases fit TRBD1. Germline CDR1 is SGHVS and CDR2 is FQNEAQ. The CDR3 runs to 12 residues. V was clipped by 5 bases and J by 11 bases; unmatched bases: 8. CDR3 coding DNA: TGTGCCAGCAGCCCCCCTCAGGGGGTGGCTTTCTTT. Translated: CASSPPQGVAFF.

Only a few counts were recorded for this clonotype. This chain links TRBV28 with TRBJ2-7, with D tentatively TRBD2 (6 bases). Trimming removed 5 bases from V and 1 base from J, with 21 bases in between. Germline CDR1 and CDR2: MDHEN and SYDVKM. The CDR3 loop spans 17 amino acids. The chain's CDR3 is CASSPLDFGSGSYEQYF. CDR3 bases: TGTGCCAGCAGTCCTCTGGATTTCGGGAGCGGTTCCTACGAGCAGTACTTC.

The V gene is TRBV19, the J gene TRBJ1-2, with 8 bases aligning to TRBD1. The CDR3 consists of 14 residues. Trimming at V came to 5 bases and at J to 7 bases, leaving 9 bases not matched to a gene. Germline lookup yields CDR1 LNHDA and CDR2 SQIVND (reference sequence). The CDR3 DNA is TGTGCCAGTAGTCTCCGAGCCCAGGGGGCTGGCTACACCTTC. Translating it yields CASSLRAQGAGYTF.

This clonotype was picked up a small number of times. The chain links TRBV11-2 to TRBJ2-1, with D maybe TRBD1 (6 bases). The ends were cut back, 5 bases at V and 9 bases at J, with 17 bases in the middle. Germline V gene lookup returns CDR1 SGHAT and CDR2 FQNNGV. CDR3 size: 14 residues. DNA of the CDR3: TGTGCCAGCAGCACCTGGACAGCGGTTAGTGAGCAGTTCTTC. Its protein is CASSTWTAVSEQFF.

The CDR3 spells CASSFQAGVGEQYF. As DNA, the CDR3 is TGCGCCAGCAGCTTCCAAGCGGGAGTGGGGGAGCAGTACTTC. The V and J genes are TRBV5-1 and TRBJ2-7; 8 positions agree with TRBD2. CDR1 and CDR2 from the germline V gene are SGHRS and YFSETQ. The CDR3 loop spans 14 amino acids. Unmatched junction bases numbered 8, after V lost 2 bases and J lost 7 bases.

The sample holds many counts of this clonotype. V usage is TRBV14 and J usage is TRBJ1-6, with D unresolved. The V end lost 1 base, the J end lost 9 bases, and 10 bases lay between the germline ends. Germline V gives CDR1 SGHDN, CDR2 FVKESK. The CDR3 loop spans 14 amino acids. The CDR3 DNA sequence: TGTGCCAGCAGCCAAGTCGGCGTCCCTTCACCCCTCCACTTT. Its translation is CASSQVGVPSPLHF.

The V call is TRBV10-3, the J call TRBJ2-1; weak D call: TRBD2 (5 bases). Germline V gene lookup returns CDR1 ENHRY and CDR2 SYGVKD. V lost 0 bases and J 6 bases, leaving 18 bases between the germline ends. This CDR3 contains 17 residues. Written as DNA, the CDR3 is TGTGCCATCAGTGAGTCAGCCCTAGCCAACCCCCGCAATGAGCAGTTCTTC. Protein sequence: CAISESALANPRNEQFF.

The J gene is TRBJ1-2, the V gene TRBV5-6, with D unclear. With 5 bases removed from V and 4 bases from J, the gap between germline ends came to 15 bases. This CDR3 is 14 amino acids long. Germline values: CDR1 SGHDT, CDR2 YYEEEE. The CDR3 DNA sequence: TGTGCCAGCAGTTCGGACGTAGGACCCTATGGCTACACCTTC. Its translation: CASSSDVGPYGYTF.

The genes are TRBV30 and TRBJ2-7; D call uncertain. With 2 bases removed from V and 0 bases from J, the gap between germline ends came to 8 bases. Per germline, CDR1 GTSNPN and CDR2 SVGIG (reference sequence). CDR3 length: 13 amino acids. The DNA for the CDR3 is TGTGCCTGGAGTCTCCCGAGCTCCTACGAGCAGTACTTC. Its protein is CAWSLPSSYEQYF.

The chain joins TRBV28 to TRBJ1-2; D call uncertain. This CDR3 region has 11 residues. Trimming shortened V by 8 bases and J by 8 bases, and 12 bases separated the two germline ends. The germline V gene encodes CDR1 MDHEN and CDR2 SYDVKM. The CDR3 protein is CASGYSRGYTF. CDR3 in DNA: TGTGCCAGCGGTTACAGTCGGGGCTACACCTTC.

This rearrangement joins TRBV12-3 or TRBV12-4 to TRBJ2-7, with TRBD1 identical over 9 bases. Trimming cost V 8 bases and J 4 bases; bases outside gene matches: 9. The CDR3 has 14 residues. The CDR3 region is CASGTQGAVYEQYF. The CDR3 nucleotides are TGTGCCAGCGGAACACAGGGGGCGGTGTACGAGCAGTACTTC.

This clonotype has more than one count but fewer than ten. The J gene is TRBJ2-2, the V gene TRBV4-1; TRBD2 matches 15 bases. V lost 4 bases, J lost 5 bases, and 5 bases stayed unmatched. The CDR3 extends over 17 amino acids. CDR1 and CDR2 from the germline V gene are MGHRA and YSYEKL. The CDR3 coding sequence is TGCGCCAGCAGCCGAGTGGGACTAGCGGGAGGTACCGGGGAGCTGTTTTTT. This sequence encodes CASSRVGLAGGTGELFF.

This clonotype was seen more than once but under ten times. The rearrangement links TRBV6-6 to TRBJ1-3, with D tentatively TRBD1 (6 bases). The germline V gene has CDR1 MNHNY and CDR2 SVGAGI (reference sequence). The V end was cut by 7 bases, the J end by 0 bases, with 13 bases between. The CDR3 extends over 15 amino acids. The CDR3 sequence is CASTTGHSSGNTIYF. The CDR3 DNA is TGTGCCAGCACCACGGGACACAGCTCTGGAAACACCATATATTTT.

The chain couples TRBV5-5 to TRBJ2-2; 7 bases are shared with TRBD2. The CDR3 runs 16 residues. J was trimmed by 6 bases and V by 4 bases; bases with no gene match: 12. CDR1 is SGHKS, CDR2 YYEKEE, per germline (reference sequence). CDR3 residues: CASSPSAGTAAGELFF. CDR3 in DNA: TGTGCCAGCAGCCCCTCAGCGGGGACGGCCGCCGGGGAGCTGTTTTTT.

This clonotype turned up a few times. The rearrangement joins TRBV12-3 or TRBV12-4 to TRBJ1-5; D uncertain. Between the trimmed V and J ends, which lost 6 bases and 2 bases, there was a span of 8 bases. The CDR3 extends over 13 amino acids. CDR3 amino acids: CASRALGNQPQHF. The CDR3 DNA reads TGTGCCAGCAGGGCTTTGGGCAATCAGCCCCAGCATTTT.

V gene TRBV29-1 combines with J gene TRBJ2-3; TRBD2 might be the D (7 bases). Deletions cut 8 bases from V and 6 bases from J, with 24 bases between. The CDR3 loop spans 15 amino acids. Germline CDR1 is SQVTM and CDR2 is ANQGSEA. For the CDR3, the DNA is TGCAGCATCAAGGGGGGGCGGATCCGCGGGGATACGCAGTATTTT. This encodes CSIKGGRIRGDTQYF.

This clonotype was seen a few times. CDR3 DNA: TGTGCCAGCAGCGCCCAACTAGCCTACGAGCAGTACTTC. Encoded protein: CASSAQLAYEQYF. V usage is TRBV3-1 and J usage is TRBJ2-7, with TRBD2 as a possible D gene (5 bases). CDR1 and CDR2 from the germline V gene are LGHDT and YNNKEL (reference sequence). V was shortened by 5 bases and J by 2 bases, with 10 bases between the two germline ends. This CDR3 comprises 13 residues.

This clonotype came up a few times. The V and J genes are TRBV7-6 and TRBJ1-2; D gene ambiguous. Per the germline V gene, CDR1 is SGHVS and CDR2 is FNYEAQ. Trimming shortened V by 5 bases and J by 4 bases, and 8 bases separated the two germline ends. The CDR3 covers 12 residues. The CDR3, as DNA: TGTGCCAGCAGCCCCGGCGGCTATGGCTACACCTTC. It is translated as CASSPGGYGYTF. Drawing the rest from reference TRBV7-6 and TRBJ1-2, the complete variable domain is GAGVSQSPRYKVTKRGQDVALRCDPISGHVSLYWYRQALGQGPEFLTYFNYEAQQDKSGLPNDRFSAERPEGSISTLTIQRTEQRDSAMYRCASSPGGYGYTFGSGTRLTVV.

This sequence joins TRBV20-1 and TRBJ1-1; maybe TRBD1 (6 bases). Germline CDR1 and CDR2: DFQATT and SNEGSKA (reference sequence). V was shortened by 0 bases and J by 6 bases, with 11 bases between the two germline ends. The CDR3 has 13 residues. CDR3 amino acids: CSARDRWTAEAFF. As DNA, the CDR3 is TGCAGTGCTAGAGATAGGTGGACAGCTGAAGCTTTCTTT.

This clonotype came up many times. This sequence joins TRBV11-2 and TRBJ1-5; 9 bases line up with TRBD1. The CDR3 is 17 amino acids. Germline CDR1 and CDR2: SGHAT and FQNNGV. Unmatched junction bases numbered 10, after V lost 1 base and J lost 6 bases. The CDR3 coding sequence is TGTGCCAGCAGCTTAGCCGCCGACAGGGGGACAAGTCAGCCCCAGCATTTT. Its protein product is CASSLAADRGTSQPQHF.

In its sample, this clonotype was seen a few times. J is TRBJ2-7 and V is TRBV11-2; D may match TRBD1 or TRBD2 (5 bases each). Deletions cut 3 bases from V and 4 bases from J, with 13 bases between. Looked up from germline, CDR1 is SGHAT and CDR2 is FQNNGV. CDR3 size: 14 residues. The CDR3 nucleotides read TGTGCCAGCAGCTTTGATGGGGACCTATACGAGCAGTACTTC. It codes for CASSFDGDLYEQYF.